These T cell receptor beta chains were read from a single sample in a study of T cell repertoires in cytomegalovirus infection. One entry per CDR3 protein, called by TCRdb with MiXCR from the reads. Altogether around 260,000 distinct CDR3 sequences are present, approximately 9.2% being singletons, with the ten largest covering less than 15%. Sequencing input: PBMCs. All receptors come from a human donor in good health (CMV status not recorded). Some clones in this sample may be carry-over from other donors' samples. Each CDR3 is given with its conserved first and last residue. D genes are given only for firm matches. Part of the rows lack a size; the others show once, few, many or a class for expanded clones.

cdr3_nt	cdr3_aa	j_call	clone_size	d_call	v_call
TGTGCCAGCAGGCTCGGGGGGCTTGGGGCCAACGTCCTGACTTTC	CASRLGGLGANVLTF	TRBJ2-6	many	NA	TRBV12-3/TRBV12-4
TGTGCCAGCAGCTTTGAAGGCGGAACTAGCGGGAGCAATGAGCAGTTCTTC	CASSFEGGTSGSNEQFF	TRBJ2-1	NA	TRBD2	TRBV11-2
TGTGCCAGCTCACCAGCGACAGAGTATGGCTACACCTTC	CASSPATEYGYTF	TRBJ1-2	NA	NA	TRBV18
TGCAGCGGACAGGTCTCCGGAGGGGCTTTCTTT	CSGQVSGGAFF	TRBJ1-1	few	NA	TRBV29-1
TGTGCCAGCAGCTTAGTTGGGGGGGGCGACGAGCAGTACTTC	CASSLVGGGDEQYF	TRBJ2-7	many	NA	TRBV7-2
TGTGCCAGCTATCCCGGGACAACGAATTCACCCCTCCACTTT	CASYPGTTNSPLHF	TRBJ1-6	NA	NA	TRBV18
TGTGCCAGCAAGATGGGAGGTTTGGTGGAGACCCAGTACTTC	CASKMGGLVETQYF	TRBJ2-5	many	NA	TRBV7-2
TGTGCCAGCAGTTTAGACATCTCCGGGGAGCTGTTTTTT	CASSLDISGELFF	TRBJ2-2	NA	NA	TRBV27
TGTGCCAGCAGCGCAATCGAGGGCCGGCCAAATCAGCCCCAGCATTTT	CASSAIEGRPNQPQHF	TRBJ1-5	NA	NA	TRBV7-8
TGCAGTGCTACTCCCGGGCTCAGGGGCCACTACGAGCAGTACTTC	CSATPGLRGHYEQYF	TRBJ2-7	once	NA	TRBV20-1
TGTGCCAGCAGCTTAGGACTAGCGGGAGTAAGAGCAGATACGCAGTATTTT	CASSLGLAGVRADTQYF	TRBJ2-3	many	TRBD2	TRBV7-9
TGCAGTGCTACGCCCGGGACAGGGCTTTCCGGGGAGCTGTTTTTT	CSATPGTGLSGELFF	TRBJ2-2	NA	TRBD1	TRBV20-1
TGTGCCAGCAGTTTGCTTACTAGCGGGGGGGCCCTTTCGTACAATGAGCAGTTCTTC	CASSLLTSGGALSYNEQFF	TRBJ2-1	many	TRBD2	TRBV28
TGTGCCTGGAGTCCGACCATGAACACTGAAGCTTTCTTT	CAWSPTMNTEAFF	TRBJ1-1	few	NA	TRBV30
TGTGCCAGCAAGACAGGGGGAGACTACGAGCAGTACTTC	CASKTGGDYEQYF	TRBJ2-7	many	TRBD1	TRBV2
TGCAGTGCTAGGAAGGGGACAGCCGAAGCTTTCTTT	CSARKGTAEAFF	TRBJ1-1	NA	TRBD1	TRBV20-1
TGTGCCAGCAGCTTAGGTAAACGGACTAGCGGGGGAAGCACAGATACGCAGTATTTT	CASSLGKRTSGGSTDTQYF	TRBJ2-3	many	TRBD2	TRBV7-2
TGTGCCAGCAGCTATCTACAGGGGGGAGAGACCCAGTACTTC	CASSYLQGGETQYF	TRBJ2-5	many	TRBD1	TRBV7-2
TGTGCCAGCAGTTGGCTTTCAGCCGAGCAGTACTTC	CASSWLSAEQYF	TRBJ2-7	few	NA	TRBV28
TGTGCCTGGAGGTACGGGAACACTGAAGCTTTCTTT	CAWRYGNTEAFF	TRBJ1-1	few	NA	TRBV30
TGTGCCAGCAGTCAGAGGGACACCCTTAGGGAGACCCAGTACTTC	CASSQRDTLRETQYF	TRBJ2-5	many	NA	TRBV12-3/TRBV12-4
TGTGCCAGCAGCTTGGTGCCCAGCGGGAGTGGCCACAATGAGCAGTTCTTC	CASSLVPSGSGHNEQFF	TRBJ2-1	many	TRBD2	TRBV7-6
TGTGCCAGCTCACGGGAGGTTTACGAGCAGTACTTC	CASSREVYEQYF	TRBJ2-7	NA	NA	TRBV18
TGCGCCAGCAGTGAAGGACAGGATAATTCACCCCTCCACTTT	CASSEGQDNSPLHF	TRBJ1-6	many	TRBD1	TRBV4-3
TGTGCCAGCAGCCAATTAGGCCTCGGCGAGCAGTACTTC	CASSQLGLGEQYF	TRBJ2-7	many	NA	TRBV14
TGTGCCAGCAGCTTAGGGTCAGGGGCCCCTAATCAGCCCCAGCATTTT	CASSLGSGAPNQPQHF	TRBJ1-5	many	NA	TRBV7-6
TGTGCCAGCAGCACCTCTTACAATGAGCAGTTCTTC	CASSTSYNEQFF	TRBJ2-1	many	NA	TRBV28
TGCGCCAGCAGCTTGTATTGGTCTGATGGAAACACCATATATTTT	CASSLYWSDGNTIYF	TRBJ1-3	NA	NA	TRBV5-1
TGTGCCAGCAGTTCGGCCTCGGGACAGGGGGTAACGAAGACCCAGTACTTC	CASSSASGQGVTKTQYF	TRBJ2-5	NA	TRBD1	TRBV12-3/TRBV12-4
TGTGCCAGCAAGGGGGGTGGCTCCTACGAGCAGTACTTC	CASKGGGSYEQYF	TRBJ2-7	many	NA	TRBV7-2
TGTGCCAGCAGTTACGGCGGGGGGCAACTGAATGAGCAGTTCTTC	CASSYGGGQLNEQFF	TRBJ2-1	NA	TRBD2	TRBV6-2/TRBV6-3
TGTGCCAGCAGTAAAGACAGGGCCTGGAGGGAGCAGTACTTC	CASSKDRAWREQYF	TRBJ2-7	many	TRBD1	TRBV2
TGTGCCCCGGCGGGCTACGTCGACTCCTACGAGCAGTACTTC	CAPAGYVDSYEQYF	TRBJ2-7	many	NA	TRBV2
TGCGCCAGCAGCGCACGACAGGACCTCTTCGCCGGGGAGCTGTTTTTT	CASSARQDLFAGELFF	TRBJ2-2	many	NA	TRBV5-1
TGCGCCAGCAGCTTGGACTCTCCGGACGATCCCCAGCATTTT	CASSLDSPDDPQHF	TRBJ1-5	many	NA	TRBV5-1
TGTGCCAGCAGCTCCCAGCTAGCAGGCACAGATACGCAGTATTTT	CASSSQLAGTDTQYF	TRBJ2-3	many	NA	TRBV7-2
TGTGCCTGGAGGCAGGGGGATTGGAACACTGAAGCTTTCTTT	CAWRQGDWNTEAFF	TRBJ1-1	NA	TRBD1	TRBV30
TGTGCCAGCAGTTACTCGTCTCCGGCTAACACAGATACGCAGTATTTT	CASSYSSPANTDTQYF	TRBJ2-3	few	NA	TRBV6-5
TGCGCCAGCAGCCAAGACGCGGACAGGGGTTATGGGGAGCTGTTTTTT	CASSQDADRGYGELFF	TRBJ2-2	many	TRBD1	TRBV4-3
TGTGCCAGCAGCCCAGGACGGAAAGTGATAGAGACCCAGTACTTC	CASSPGRKVIETQYF	TRBJ2-5	many	NA	TRBV7-2
TGTGCCAGCAGCCCCACGGTTCTAGGGGTTAATCAGCCCCAGCATTTT	CASSPTVLGVNQPQHF	TRBJ1-5	few	NA	TRBV28
TGTGCCAGCAGCTTAACGACAGGGTCTTCCTACAATGAGCAGTTCTTC	CASSLTTGSSYNEQFF	TRBJ2-1	many	TRBD1	TRBV11-2
TGTGCCAGCAAGACAGCCCGGCATGGCTACACCTTC	CASKTARHGYTF	TRBJ1-2	many	NA	TRBV12-3/TRBV12-4
TGTGCCAGCAGCTTCCCTAGCGGCTCCTACGAGCAGTACTTC	CASSFPSGSYEQYF	TRBJ2-7	many	TRBD2	TRBV5-4
TGTGCCAGCAGCTTGGCCGGGACAGCTGGAAACACCATATATTTT	CASSLAGTAGNTIYF	TRBJ1-3	many	TRBD1	TRBV7-8
TGCGCCAGCAGCTTGCTGGAGGGGACATTGGAGACCCAGTACTTC	CASSLLEGTLETQYF	TRBJ2-5	few	NA	TRBV5-1
TGTGCCAGCAGCTTAGACGGGGCTGACTATGGCTACACCTTC	CASSLDGADYGYTF	TRBJ1-2	few	NA	TRBV7-2
TGTGCCAGCAGCCGAGGACTCCTCCAAGAGACCCAGTACTTC	CASSRGLLQETQYF	TRBJ2-5	many	NA	TRBV11-2
TGTGCCACCAGTGATCCGACAGGGGCGACCACAGATACGCAGTATTTT	CATSDPTGATTDTQYF	TRBJ2-3	NA	TRBD1	TRBV24-1
TGTGCCAGCAGCATTCGGACAGGGGGATCGGCAGATACGCAGTATTTT	CASSIRTGGSADTQYF	TRBJ2-3	NA	TRBD1	TRBV7-9
TGCAGTGCTAGAGATTTCCGGGCCCAAGAGACCCAGTACTTC	CSARDFRAQETQYF	TRBJ2-5	NA	NA	TRBV20-1
TGTGCCAGTAGTCAGGGGGCGCCGAGGATAGATACGCAGTATTTT	CASSQGAPRIDTQYF	TRBJ2-3	many	TRBD1	TRBV19
TGTGCCAGCTTAAATCTGGACAGGGTAATGAACACTGAAGCTTTCTTT	CASLNLDRVMNTEAFF	TRBJ1-1	many	TRBD1	TRBV7-9
TGTGCCACCAGCAGAGATACTAGCGGGAGGGTCTACAATGAGCAGTTCTTC	CATSRDTSGRVYNEQFF	TRBJ2-1	few	TRBD2	TRBV15
TGTGCCAGCAGTAACGGACAGGGGGGTGTCTACGAGCAGTACTTC	CASSNGQGGVYEQYF	TRBJ2-7	many	TRBD1	TRBV6-8
TGCAGTGCTAGATACCCGACAGGGTTCGAAAACATTCAGTACTTC	CSARYPTGFENIQYF	TRBJ2-4	few	TRBD1	TRBV20-1
TGCAGTGCTTTTAGCGGGAGGACAGGGGGAGAGCAGTACTTC	CSAFSGRTGGEQYF	TRBJ2-7	NA	NA	TRBV20-1
TGTGCCAGCAGCTTAGCCAACCAGGGGAAGTCTGGAAACACCATATATTTT	CASSLANQGKSGNTIYF	TRBJ1-3	many	NA	TRBV7-9
TGCAGCGGAGGGGCCCCGGGACAGGTAAACACTGAAGCTTTCTTT	CSGGAPGQVNTEAFF	TRBJ1-1	NA	TRBD1	TRBV29-1